These T cell receptor beta chains were read from a single sample in a study of blood T cell repertoires in COVID-19. Data came from immunoSEQ multiplex PCR; TCRdb stores just in-frame clones and leaves some out. In the table there are about 130,000 clones, approximately 83% of which are singletons. Material: peripheral blood. The receptors originated from a woman between 45 and 65 years old with acute or convalescent COVID-19. The CDR3 runs from the conserved cysteine through the conserved F or W. Each record gives: J gene, V gene, D gene, clone size, CDR3 DNA, CDR3 protein. The D gene is left open where the match is weak. Clone size appears in some rows only: once, few, many, or a class for an expanded clone.

>TRBJ1-1|TRBV5-6|.|.
TGTGCCAGCAGCCCCCGTTCGTCCACTGAAGCTTTCTTT
CASSPRSSTEAFF
>TRBJ2-7|TRBV7-9|.|.
TGTGCCAGCAGCTTAGATTCGCGCTACGAGCAGTACTTC
CASSLDSRYEQYF
>TRBJ2-6|TRBV30|.|.
TGTGCCTGGAGTAGAGAACTAGCTGGGGCCAACGTCCTGACTTTC
CAWSRELAGANVLTF
>TRBJ2-3|TRBV10-2|TRBD2|.
TGCGCCAGCAGTGCCAGCGGGGGGGCCGGAGATACGCAGTATTTT
CASSASGGAGDTQYF
>TRBJ1-1|TRBV7-2|.|.
TGTGCCAGCAGTCCCTTACAGAACACTGAAGCTTTCTTT
CASSPLQNTEAFF
>TRBJ1-1|TRBV6-5|TRBD1|once
TGTGCCAGCAATAGACAGGGGTATAACACTGAAGCTTTCTTT
CASNRQGYNTEAFF
>TRBJ1-1|TRBV10-2|.|.
TGCGCCAGCATTAAAGAAAGGGGCACTGAAGCTTTCTTT
CASIKERGTEAFF
>TRBJ2-7|TRBV7-2|TRBD2|.
TGTGCCAGCAGCTTTGGGACTAGCGGGGTTCCCTACGAGCAGTACTTC
CASSFGTSGVPYEQYF
>TRBJ2-3|TRBV11-1|.|.
TGTGCCAGCAGCCGCGGAGGCCCCGGGCGGGCAGATACGCAGTATTTT
CASSRGGPGRADTQYF
>TRBJ1-4|TRBV29-1|TRBD1|.
TGCAGCGTTGAAGAAGGACAGGGGGGGATCCTGTTTTTT
CSVEEGQGGILFF
>TRBJ2-3|TRBV5-1|TRBD2|.
TGCGCCAGCAGCTTACCGACTAGCGGGGACACAGATACGCAGTATTTT
CASSLPTSGDTDTQYF
>TRBJ1-1|TRBV18|TRBD1|few
TGTGCCAGCTCACGAGGACAGGGGTCCAACACTGAAGCTTTCTTT
CASSRGQGSNTEAFF
>TRBJ2-3|TRBV3-1/TRBV3-2|.|.
TGTGCCAGCAGCCAAAGGGTGCCGGGCAGGGCAGGGGCTATGGCAGATACGCAGTATTTT
CASSQRVPGRAGAMADTQYF
>TRBJ1-6|TRBV6-5|.|.
TGTGCCAGCACCTGGGGAGGCTCCCAGATCCCCCTCCACTTT
CASTWGGSQIPLHF
>TRBJ1-1|TRBV12-3/TRBV12-4|TRBD1|few
TGTGCCAGCAGCGACAGGGGCACTGAAGCTTTCTTT
CASSDRGTEAFF
>TRBJ1-1|TRBV7-2|.|.
TGTGCCAGCAGCCCGGACAGCCAAGAAGCTTTCTTT
CASSPDSQEAFF
>TRBJ1-4|TRBV3-1/TRBV3-2|.|.
TGTGCCAGCAGCCAACCGAGAGAAAAACTGTTTTTT
CASSQPREKLFF
>TRBJ1-1|TRBV27|.|.
TGTGCCAGCAGGGGGCGATTGACAGTGAACACTGAAGCTTTCTTT
CASRGRLTVNTEAFF
>TRBJ1-1|TRBV30|.|.
TGTGCCTGGAACACCGCGGGCTTCGACACTGAAGCTTTCTTT
CAWNTAGFDTEAFF
>TRBJ2-3|TRBV5-1|TRBD1|.
TGCGCCAGCAGCTTGGCAGGGGGCACGACAGATACGCAGTATTTT
CASSLAGGTTDTQYF
>TRBJ2-7|TRBV5-1|TRBD1|.
TGCGCCAGCAGCTTGGCCAAAAACCGGGACAGGAGCTCCTACGAGCAGTACTTC
CASSLAKNRDRSSYEQYF
>TRBJ2-1|TRBV28|.|.
TGTGCCAGCTGGGCGACAAGCTCCTACAATGAGCAGTTCTTC
CASWATSSYNEQFF